Listed below are T cell receptor beta chains from one sample, sequenced in a study of response to subunit inactivated influenza vaccine. A single record per CDR3 protein comes from TCRdb applying MiXCR to the RT-PCR reads. Altogether under 550,000 distinct CDR3 sequences are present, around 7.9% being singletons, with the ten largest covering around 13%. Sequencing was performed on PBMCs from blood, taken roughly 24 months after vaccination. The receptors were gathered from a man aged 50 to 69 who received an inactivated influenza vaccine. Each CDR3 is given with its conserved first and last residue. Each record gives: D gene, J gene, V gene, clone size, CDR3 DNA, CDR3 protein. D genes are given only for firm matches. Part of the rows lack a size; the others show once, few, many or a class for expanded clones.

-	TRBJ2-3	TRBV27	few	TGTGCCAGCAGTTCCGCAGGTATTACAGATACGCAGTATTTT	CASSSAGITDTQYF
-	TRBJ2-7	TRBV20-1	many	TGCAGTGCTAGACGGGGAGAGGGTGAGCAGTACTTC	CSARRGEGEQYF
TRBD2	TRBJ2-1	TRBV20-1	-	TGCAGTGCAAGACTAGCGAGTAACTACAATGAGCAGTTCTTC	CSARLASNYNEQFF
TRBD1	TRBJ1-1	TRBV6-2/TRBV6-3	many	TGTGCCAGCAGTTACTCGGTCGGACAGGGGGCCACTGAAGCTTTCTTT	CASSYSVGQGATEAFF
TRBD1	TRBJ1-2	TRBV4-2	-	TGTGCCAGCAGCCCGAGTAGGGACAGGGTTTCGGCAAGTGTAAAAATGGCTAACTATGGCTACACCTTC	CASSPSRDRVSASVKMANYGYTF
TRBD1	TRBJ2-2	TRBV7-9	few	TGTGCCAGCAGCTTAGTCGGGGGACAGGGGCGTACCGGGGAGCTGTTTTTT	CASSLVGGQGRTGELFF
-	TRBJ2-5	TRBV7-9	-	TGTGCCAGCAGCACACCGGGACCAGAAACGTCCCAGTACTTC	CASSTPGPETSQYF
-	TRBJ1-4	TRBV29-1	-	TGCAGCGTTGAAGATGGTGGGGCTAATGAAAAACTGTCTTTT	CSVEDGGANEKLSF
-	TRBJ2-5	TRBV30	few	TGTGCCTGGAGTTCCGGTTTAGAGACCCAGTACTTC	CAWSSGLETQYF
TRBD2	TRBJ2-2	TRBV20-1	many	TGCAGTGCTAGAAGGGCACTAGCGGACACCGGGGAGCTGTTTTTT	CSARRALADTGELFF
-	TRBJ2-7	TRBV6-1	-	TGTGCGATCACGGCGGGGACCTACGAGCAGTACTTC	CAITAGTYEQYF
-	TRBJ2-1	TRBV6-1	-	TGTGCCAGTGCAGTGACCGACTACAATGAGCAGTTCTTC	CASAVTDYNEQFF
-	TRBJ1-2	TRBV12-3/TRBV12-4	few	TGTGCCAGCAGTTTGTATCTGGGCGGCTACACCTTC	CASSLYLGGYTF
-	TRBJ2-7	TRBV12-3/TRBV12-4	-	TGTGCCAGCAGCATAGGACAGAACTACGAGCAGTACTTC	CASSIGQNYEQYF
-	TRBJ1-2	TRBV7-9	many	TGTGCCAGCAGCTCCGGACAGTTCTATGGCTACACCTTC	CASSSGQFYGYTF
-	TRBJ1-5	TRBV30	few	TGTGCCTGGAGTCTACAGGGCGGTCAGCCCCAGCATTTT	CAWSLQGGQPQHF